Here is one TCR beta chain with its context. What it binds is unknown. Measured with immunoSEQ multiplex PCR; TCRdb has only the in-frame clones, and not every one. The repertoire holds roughly 90,000 clones, more than 75% seen once, with over 4% in the top ten. Germline assignment: CDR1 SGHNT and CDR2 YYREEE (reference sequence). With 4 bases clipped from V and 2 bases from J, the junction kept 3 bases outside the gene matches. The CDR3 length is 14 residues. The data derive from a study of T cells in localized non-small cell lung cancer. General study results and limits: Heterogeneity stays possible, as sequencing covered only one tumor region. A median approximately 61 of the top 100 tumor clones appeared in adjacent lung.

The sample here was PBMCs, taken before any cancer treatment. The receptor comes from a woman aged 40-75 years with stage II squamous cell lung carcinoma. The rearrangement joins TRBV5-4 to TRBJ2-3; 8 bases line up with TRBD1. CDR3 in DNA: TGTGCCAGCAGCGGACAGGGTCCCACAGATACGCAGTATTTT. Its protein is CASSGQGPTDTQYF.